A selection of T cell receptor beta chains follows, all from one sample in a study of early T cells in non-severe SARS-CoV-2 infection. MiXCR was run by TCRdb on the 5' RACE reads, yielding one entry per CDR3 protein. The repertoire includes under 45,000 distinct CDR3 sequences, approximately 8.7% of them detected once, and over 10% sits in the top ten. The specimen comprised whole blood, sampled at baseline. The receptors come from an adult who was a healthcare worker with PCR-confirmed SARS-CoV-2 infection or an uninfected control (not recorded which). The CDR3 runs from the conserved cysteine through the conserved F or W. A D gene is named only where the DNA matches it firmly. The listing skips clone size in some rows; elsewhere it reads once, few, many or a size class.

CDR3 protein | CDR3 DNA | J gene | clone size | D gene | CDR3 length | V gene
CSATGTVSYEQYF | TGCAGCGCAACCGGGACAGTCTCCTACGAGCAGTACTTC | TRBJ2-7 | few | TRBD1 | 13 | TRBV29-1
CASRNSGANVLTF | TGTGCCAGCAGGAACTCTGGGGCCAACGTCCTGACTTTC | TRBJ2-6 | - | - | 13 | TRBV2
CASSIAPGGGMETQYF | TGTGCCAGTAGTATAGCTCCCGGCGGAGGTATGGAGACCCAGTACTTC | TRBJ2-5 | few | - | 16 | TRBV19
CASSSIRQVPETQYF | TGTGCCAGCAGCTCGATCAGACAGGTTCCAGAGACCCAGTACTTC | TRBJ2-5 | many | - | 15 | TRBV11-2
CASSIGGGTYEQYF | TGTGCCAGTAGTATTGGCGGGGGGACCTACGAGCAGTACTTC | TRBJ2-7 | many | TRBD2 | 14 | TRBV19
CASSERDYNEQFF | TGTGCCAGCAGTGAAAGGGACTACAATGAGCAGTTCTTC | TRBJ2-1 | medium-sized | - | 13 | TRBV25-1
CASSSGTLGGEQYF | TGCGCCAGCAGCTCCGGGACTTTGGGAGGCGAGCAGTACTTC | TRBJ2-7 | many | - | 14 | TRBV5-1
CASRIPGGDTEAFF | TGTGCCAGCAGAATCCCAGGGGGAGATACTGAAGCTTTCTTT | TRBJ1-1 | few | TRBD1 | 14 | TRBV6-6
CSVRATEMNTEAFF | TGCAGCGTTCGGGCGACGGAGATGAACACTGAAGCTTTCTTT | TRBJ1-1 | many | - | 14 | TRBV29-1
CASSPQIGQGFPGELFF | TGCGCCAGCAGCCCTCAAATTGGACAGGGGTTTCCCGGGGAGCTGTTTTTT | TRBJ2-2 | - | TRBD1 | 17 | TRBV4-3
CSVQYRSPGYNSPLHF | TGCAGCGTACAGTACCGATCTCCAGGGTATAATTCACCCCTCCACTTT | TRBJ1-6 | - | - | 16 | TRBV29-1
CASSYLRQLDTQYF | TGTGCCAGCAGTTACTTAAGACAACTTGATACGCAGTATTTT | TRBJ2-3 | few | - | 14 | TRBV6-2/TRBV6-3
CAIDLGGEQFF | TGTGCCATCGATTTAGGTGGGGAGCAGTTCTTC | TRBJ2-1 | few | - | 11 | TRBV25-1
CAISESTRQGSHRVPIRYEQYF | TGTGCCATCAGTGAGTCGACTCGCCAGGGTTCCCACAGGGTTCCTATCCGCTACGAGCAGTACTTC | TRBJ2-7 | few | - | 22 | TRBV10-3
CSATKRGGRNEQFF | TGCAGTGCTACAAAGCGGGGGGGCCGGAATGAGCAGTTCTTC | TRBJ2-1 | many | TRBD2 | 14 | TRBV20-1
CASSTQGGNEKLFF | TGTGCCAGCAGCACACAGGGGGGAAATGAAAAACTGTTTTTT | TRBJ1-4 | many | TRBD1 | 14 | TRBV28
CASSYRPGPDEKLFF | TGTGCCAGCAGTTATAGGCCCGGCCCCGATGAAAAACTGTTTTTT | TRBJ1-4 | - | - | 15 | TRBV12-3/TRBV12-4
CAWTTGFSGNTIYF | TGTGCCTGGACGACAGGGTTTTCTGGAAACACCATATATTTT | TRBJ1-3 | many | TRBD1 | 14 | TRBV30
CSALRGGDTQYF | TGCAGTGCTCTCCGGGGAGGTGATACGCAGTATTTT | TRBJ2-3 | - | - | 12 | TRBV20-1